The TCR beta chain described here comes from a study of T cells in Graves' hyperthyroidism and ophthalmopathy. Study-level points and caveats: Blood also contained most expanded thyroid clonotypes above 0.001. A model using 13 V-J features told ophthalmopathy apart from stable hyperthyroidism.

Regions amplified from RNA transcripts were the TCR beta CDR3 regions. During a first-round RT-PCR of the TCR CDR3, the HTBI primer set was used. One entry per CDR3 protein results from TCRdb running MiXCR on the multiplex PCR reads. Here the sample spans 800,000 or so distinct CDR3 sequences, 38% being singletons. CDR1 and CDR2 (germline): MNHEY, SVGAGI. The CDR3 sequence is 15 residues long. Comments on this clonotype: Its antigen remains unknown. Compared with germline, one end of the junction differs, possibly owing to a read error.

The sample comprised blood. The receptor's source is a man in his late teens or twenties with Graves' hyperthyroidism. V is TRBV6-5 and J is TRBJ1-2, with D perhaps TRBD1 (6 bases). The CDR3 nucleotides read TGTGCCATCAGTGAAGGAAATGGACAGTTAAGTGGCTACACCTTC. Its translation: CAISEGNGQLSGYTF.